The 20 T cell receptor beta chains presented below share a single source sample, sequenced in a study of blood T cells in healthy people across ages. It was with a sample-barcoded 5' primer and a J-beta primer mix that a second PCR of roughly 7 to 12 cycles was run. MiXCR, applied by TCRdb to the 5' RACE reads, yields one record per CDR3 protein. The table lists about 620,000 distinct CDR3 sequences, 21% of them singletons. The sample comprised blood. The receptor set was obtained from a man between 65 and 79 years old in good health.

The chain is built from TRBV11-2 and TRBJ2-5, with TRBD2 identical over 14 bases. The V and J ends lost 7 bases and 5 bases, in that order; junction bases with no gene match: 9. The CDR3 length is 16 residues. CDR1 SGHAT and CDR2 FQNNGV come from the germline V gene. The CDR3 DNA reads TGTGCCAGCATCATCGGGACTAGCGGGGGTGGGGAGACCCAGTACTTC. It encodes CASIIGTSGGGETQYF.

This clonotype was found a few times. The chain couples TRBV20-1 to TRBJ2-3, with D perhaps TRBD2 (6 bases). The CDR3 runs to 14 residues. CDR1 and CDR2 (germline): DFQATT, SNEGSKA (reference sequence). V was trimmed by 4 bases and J by 5 bases, leaving 16 bases between them. CDR3 sequence reads: CSATGGGGGDTQYF. The CDR3 nucleotides are TGCAGTGCTACCGGGGGAGGCGGAGGAGATACGCAGTATTTT.

The gene calls are TRBV5-6 and TRBJ1-2; D gene unclear. CDR3 length: 13 residues. Germline V gene sequence: CDR1 SGHDT, CDR2 YYEEEE. Deletions cut 5 bases from V and 2 bases from J, with 10 bases between. The CDR3 nucleotides are TGTGCCAGCAGTCCCACAACGAACTATGGCTACACCTTC. Protein product: CASSPTTNYGYTF.

This clonotype was found a few times. The chain is built from TRBV29-1 and TRBJ2-3, with 11 bases aligning to TRBD1. The J segment lost 2 bases and the V segment lost 6 bases, leaving 4 bases of the junction unmatched. CDR3 length: 14 residues. Germline lookup yields CDR1 SQVTM and CDR2 ANQGSEA. The CDR3: CSVRDRGITDTQYF. The DNA for the CDR3 is TGCAGCGTGAGGGACAGGGGGATCACAGATACGCAGTATTTT.

This clonotype has a handful of counts. The chain employs TRBV6-5 and TRBJ2-1; D remains ambiguous. This CDR3 has 17 residues. V gave up 2 bases and J gave up 1 base, with 15 bases separating them. From germline, CDR1 is MNHEY and CDR2 SVGAGI. The CDR3 bases are TGTGCCAGCAGTTACACCCCTCATGCCGGATCCTACAATGAGCAGTTCTTC. Protein sequence: CASSYTPHAGSYNEQFF.

The rearrangement joins TRBV27 to TRBJ2-5; D perhaps matches TRBD2 (6 bases). The J call is in doubt because the DNA end fits TRBJ2-7 better. Germline CDR1 reads MNHEY; CDR2 reads SMNVEV (reference sequence). This CDR3 spans 13 amino acids. CDR3 DNA sequence: TGTGCCAGCAGTTTTTTGGGAGGCTACGAGCAGTACTTC. Protein: CASSFLGGYEQYF.

This clonotype was picked up a small number of times. The chain links TRBV9 to TRBJ1-4; 9 bases are shared with TRBD1. The CDR3 sequence is 15 residues long. Germline lookup yields CDR1 SGDLS and CDR2 YYNGEE. V trimming: 3 bases; J trimming: 7 bases; junction bases outside the gene matches: 7. CDR3 sequence reads: CASSEAQGAGEKLFF. The CDR3 DNA sequence: TGTGCCAGCAGCGAGGCACAGGGGGCAGGTGAAAAACTGTTTTTT.

The chain is built from TRBV12-3 or TRBV12-4 and TRBJ2-7; D might be TRBD2 (6 bases). The ends were cut back, 5 bases at V and 2 bases at J, with 10 bases in the middle. The CDR3 is 13 residues long. In DNA form, the CDR3 reads TGTGCCAGCAGTGCTAGCGTTACCTACGAGCAGTACTTC. Encoded protein: CASSASVTYEQYF.

The chain is built from TRBV12-3 or TRBV12-4 and TRBJ2-5; 9 nucleotides agree with TRBD2. This CDR3 has 14 residues. J lost 5 bases, V lost 6 bases, and 7 bases had no gene match. Here the CDR3 reads CASRIAGEGETQYF. DNA for the CDR3: TGTGCCAGCAGAATAGCGGGAGAGGGGGAGACCCAGTACTTC.

The table lists this clonotype with a few counts. This rearrangement joins TRBV12-3 or TRBV12-4 to TRBJ2-7; 11 nucleotides agree with TRBD2. The CDR3 is 15 amino acids. V was clipped by 5 bases and J by 4 bases; unmatched bases: 7. Here the CDR3 reads CASSPRLAGQYEQYF. The DNA for the CDR3 is TGTGCCAGCAGTCCCAGACTAGCGGGACAGTACGAGCAGTACTTC.

This chain connects TRBV3-1 to TRBJ2-4, with D perhaps matching TRBD2 (6 bases). Germline-derived CDR1 and CDR2 are LGHDT and YNNKEL (reference sequence). Trimming shortened V by 1 base and J by 0 bases, and 10 bases separated the two germline ends. There are 16 residues in the CDR3. CDR3 loop: CASSQASDLAKNIQYF. DNA of the CDR3: TGTGCCAGCAGCCAAGCTAGCGATCTAGCCAAAAACATTCAGTACTTC.

The V and J genes are TRBV18 and TRBJ2-7; 11 nucleotides align to TRBD2. The J segment lost 9 bases and the V segment lost 3 bases, leaving 10 bases of the junction unmatched. The CDR3 extends over 15 amino acids. Germline V gene sequence: CDR1 KGHSH, CDR2 LQKENI. This chain's CDR3 is CASSPLAGGPSGQYF. Here the CDR3 DNA reads TGTGCCAGCTCACCTTTAGCGGGAGGGCCCTCGGGGCAGTACTTC.

This clonotype was detected ten times or more. The chain joins TRBV5-1 to TRBJ2-7; D tentatively fits TRBD1 or TRBD2 (5 bases each). The germline V and J ends were trimmed by 3 bases and 5 bases, with 18 bases remaining between them. The CDR3 contains 15 residues. CDR1 and CDR2 from the germline V gene are SGHRS and YFSETQ. In DNA, the CDR3 is TGCGCCAGCAGCTCGGGTCCGGGACCCCAGAACGAGCAGTACTTC. Translating gives CASSSGPGPQNEQYF.

V usage is TRBV12-3 or TRBV12-4 and J usage is TRBJ2-5; 9 nucleotides line up with TRBD2. The CDR3 consists of 17 residues. J lost 5 bases, V lost 7 bases, and 17 bases had no gene match. In DNA, the CDR3 is TGTGCCAGCACTAAATCGGCTAGCGGGACCAAAAGGGAGACCCAGTACTTC. Translation gives CASTKSASGTKRETQYF.

This clonotype was detected many times. This sequence joins TRBV7-9 and TRBJ1-1; D is ambiguous. This CDR3 has 13 amino acids. V lost 11 bases and J lost 0, with 13 bases in between. Germline V gene sequence: CDR1 SEHNR, CDR2 FQNEAQ (reference sequence). The CDR3 protein is CAHEVAMNTEAFF. Written as DNA, the CDR3 is TGTGCCCATGAAGTCGCGATGAACACTGAAGCTTTCTTT.

V usage is TRBV25-1 and J usage is TRBJ2-5; possibly TRBD1 for D (5 bases). V dropped 6 bases and J dropped 9 bases, with 17 bases sitting between them. The CDR3 consists of 13 residues. CDR1 MGHDK and CDR2 SYGVNS come from the germline V gene. The CDR3 bases are TGTGCCAGCAGCCTTACAGGTTCACGGGCCCAGTACTTC. The encoded protein is CASSLTGSRAQYF. Full variable domain (outside the CDR3, taken from reference TRBV25-1 and TRBJ2-5): EADIYQTPRYLVIGTGKKITLECSQTMGHDKMYWYQQDPGMELHLIHYSYGVNSTEKGDLSSESTVSRIRTEHFPLTLESARPSHTSQYLCASSLTGSRAQYFGPGTRLLVL.

The table lists this clonotype with a few counts. Being one base from a much bigger clone, this may be a read error. The J gene is TRBJ1-5, the V gene TRBV4-1, with D hard to call. Germline CDR1 reads MGHRA; CDR2 reads YSYEKL. The CDR3 has 15 amino acids. The CDR3 nucleotides are TGCGCCAGCAGCCAAGGACCATATAGCAGTCAGCCCCAGCATTTT. This codes for CASSQGPYSSQPQHF.

This clonotype was seen more than once but under ten times. V usage is TRBV12-3 or TRBV12-4 and J usage is TRBJ2-7; 8 bases map to TRBD2. The CDR3 totals 15 residues. Germline trimming cut 1 base from V and 2 bases from J; bases unmatched to any gene: 4. CDR3 region: CASSLVPAGAYEQYF. The CDR3 nucleotides are TGTGCCAGCAGTTTAGTTCCAGCGGGAGCCTACGAGCAGTACTTC.

This clonotype appeared a single time. This chain joins TRBV5-6 and TRBJ2-1, with TRBD2 identical over 10 bases. The germline V gene encodes CDR1 SGHDT and CDR2 YYEEEE. The CDR3 covers 17 residues. V lost 4 bases to trimming and J lost 3 bases; unmatched junction nucleotides: 10. The CDR3 DNA sequence: TGTGCCAGCAGCAATCCAGGACTAGCGGTGAACTACAATGAGCAGTTCTTC. This translates into CASSNPGLAVNYNEQFF.

This clonotype was picked up a small number of times. The chain couples TRBV5-1 to TRBJ1-3; no clear D. Germline V lookup: CDR1 SGHRS, CDR2 YFSETQ. This CDR3 has 16 amino acids. With 0 bases removed from V and 0 bases from J, the gap between germline ends came to 10 bases. CDR3 protein: CASSLAQQSSGNTIYF. The CDR3 coding sequence is TGCGCCAGCAGCTTGGCGCAACAGAGCTCTGGAAACACCATATATTTT. Filled out from reference TRBV5-1 and TRBJ1-3, the complete variable domain reads KAGVTQTPRYLIKTRGQQVTLSCSPISGHRSVSWYQQTPGQGLQFLFEYFSETQRNKGNFPGRFSGRQFSNSRSEMNVSTLELGDSALYLCASSLAQQSSGNTIYFGEGSWLTVV.